Each of the 8 T cell receptor beta chains below was sequenced from the same sample in a study of OX40 agonist ivuxolimab in advanced cancers. TCRdb's copy holds only in-frame clones and misses some; the assay was immunoSEQ multiplex PCR. The sample lists about 64,000 clones, about 83% occurring once. The sequenced sample was CD4+ or CD8+ T cells sorted from blood, obtained in a trial of the OX40 agonist ivuxolimab. The receptors were sampled from an adult with an advanced solid tumor such as melanoma, head and neck, liver or kidney cancer.

V is TRBV7-3 and J is TRBJ2-2; D ambiguous. This CDR3 region has 15 residues. V lost 0 bases and J 0 bases, leaving 5 bases between the germline ends. Per germline, CDR1 SGHTA and CDR2 FQGTGA. CDR3 sequence reads: CASSLTGSNTGELFF. The CDR3 nucleotides are TGTGCCAGCAGCTTAACCGGGTCGAACACCGGGGAGCTGTTTTTT.

The rearrangement joins TRBV5-6 to TRBJ2-1; D not resolved. CDR1 and CDR2 from the germline V gene are SGHDT and YYEEEE. V was shortened by 1 base and J by 10 bases, with 12 bases between the two germline ends. The length of the CDR3 is 13 residues. The chain's CDR3 is CASSLPIGIEQFF. CDR3 bases: TGTGCCAGCAGCTTGCCTATCGGCATAGAGCAGTTCTTC.

The gene calls are TRBV11-1 and TRBJ1-5; D might be TRBD1 (5 bases). The CDR3 has 13 amino acids. V lost 2 bases, J lost 4 bases, and 6 bases lay in between. CDR1 is SGHAT and CDR2 is FQDESV in the germline V gene (reference sequence). In nucleotides, the CDR3 is TGTGCCAGCAGCTTACAGGGAAATCAGCCCCAGCATTTT. Its protein is CASSLQGNQPQHF.

This sequence joins TRBV5-5 and TRBJ1-2; 8 nucleotides match TRBD1. This CDR3 is built from 18 residues. V gave up 0 bases and J gave up 1 base; unmatched junction bases: 11. Germline lookup yields CDR1 SGHKS and CDR2 YYEKEE (reference sequence). CDR3 in DNA: TGTGCCAGCAGCTTGGTAAGGGACAGGACGCTCATTAACTATGGCTACACCTTC. It is translated as CASSLVRDRTLINYGYTF.

A note on this clone: At one end the junction does not follow the germline gene, possibly because of a read error. V and J are TRBV28 and TRBJ1-1, with 8 bases aligning to TRBD1. The V gene's germline CDR1 is MDHEN and CDR2 SYDVKM. The CDR3 extends over 15 amino acids. The CDR3 is CASSSPDRDATEAFF. The DNA of the CDR3 is TGTGCCAGCAGTTCCCCGGACAGGGACGCCACTGAGGCTTTCTTT.

This chain joins TRBV7-6 and TRBJ2-2; D is perhaps TRBD1 or TRBD2 (6 bases each). CDR3 size: 16 residues. Per the germline V gene, CDR1 is SGHVS and CDR2 is FNYEAQ. Trimming removed 5 bases at V and 4 bases at J, with 17 bases between. CDR3 DNA: TGTGCCAGCAGCCCGAATCCGGGGGCACGCACCGGGGAGCTGTTTTTT. Translated, it gives CASSPNPGARTGELFF.

CDR3 in amino acids: CASSLEPGPYEQYF. CDR3 DNA: TGTGCCAGCAGCTTAGAACCGGGACCTTACGAGCAGTACTTC. V is TRBV7-2 and J is TRBJ2-7; either TRBD1 or TRBD2 may fit D (5 bases each). The CDR3 totals 14 residues. V was trimmed by 1 base and J by 4 bases, leaving 11 bases between them. CDR1 SGHTA and CDR2 FQGNSA come from the germline V gene.

V gene TRBV18 combines with J gene TRBJ1-5, with TRBD1 identical over 7 bases. Germline V gene sequence: CDR1 KGHSH, CDR2 LQKENI. The CDR3 covers 16 residues. J was trimmed by 1 base and V by 6 bases; bases with no gene match: 9. CDR3 region: CASSGAGTESNQPQHF. The DNA of the CDR3 is TGTGCCAGCTCTGGAGCCGGGACAGAGAGCAATCAGCCCCAGCATTTT.